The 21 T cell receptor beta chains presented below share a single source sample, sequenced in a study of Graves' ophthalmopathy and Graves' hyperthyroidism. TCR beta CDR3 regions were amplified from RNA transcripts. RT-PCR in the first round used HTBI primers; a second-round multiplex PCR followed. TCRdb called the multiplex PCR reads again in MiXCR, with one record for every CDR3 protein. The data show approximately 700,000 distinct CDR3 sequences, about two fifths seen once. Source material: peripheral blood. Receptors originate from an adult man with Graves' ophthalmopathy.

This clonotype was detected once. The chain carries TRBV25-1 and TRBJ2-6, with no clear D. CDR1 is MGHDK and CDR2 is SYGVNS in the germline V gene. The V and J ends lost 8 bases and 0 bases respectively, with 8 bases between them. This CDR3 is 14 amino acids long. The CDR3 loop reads CASPPVSGANVLTF. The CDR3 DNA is TGTGCCAGCCCTCCAGTCTCTGGGGCCAACGTCCTGACTTTC.

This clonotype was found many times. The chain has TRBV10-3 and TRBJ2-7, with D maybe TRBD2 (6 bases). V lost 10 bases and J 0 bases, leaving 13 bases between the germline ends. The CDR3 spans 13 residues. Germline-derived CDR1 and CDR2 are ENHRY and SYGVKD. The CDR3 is CATSATSSYEQYF. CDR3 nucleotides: TGTGCCACATCAGCGACTAGCTCCTACGAGCAGTACTTC.

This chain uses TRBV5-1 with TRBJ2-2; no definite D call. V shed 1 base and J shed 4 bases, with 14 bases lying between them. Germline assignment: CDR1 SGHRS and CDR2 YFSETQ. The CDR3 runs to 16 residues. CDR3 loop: CASSLNGHFSTGELFF. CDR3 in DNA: TGCGCCAGCAGCTTGAACGGTCACTTTAGCACCGGGGAGCTGTTTTTT.

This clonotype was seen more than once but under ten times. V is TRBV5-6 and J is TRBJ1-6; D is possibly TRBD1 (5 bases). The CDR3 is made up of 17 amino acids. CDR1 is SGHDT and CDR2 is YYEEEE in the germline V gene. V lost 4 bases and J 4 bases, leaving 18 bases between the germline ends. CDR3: CASSVGGIRDYNSPLHF. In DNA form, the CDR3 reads TGTGCCAGCAGCGTGGGGGGAATCCGGGATTATAATTCACCCCTCCACTTT.

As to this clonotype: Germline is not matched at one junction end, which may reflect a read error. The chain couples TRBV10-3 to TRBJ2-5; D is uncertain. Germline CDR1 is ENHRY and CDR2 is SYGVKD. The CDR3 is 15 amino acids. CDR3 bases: TGTGCCAGCAGTTACCTGGGCGAGCTTGGTGAGACCCAGTACTTC. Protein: CASSYLGELGETQYF.

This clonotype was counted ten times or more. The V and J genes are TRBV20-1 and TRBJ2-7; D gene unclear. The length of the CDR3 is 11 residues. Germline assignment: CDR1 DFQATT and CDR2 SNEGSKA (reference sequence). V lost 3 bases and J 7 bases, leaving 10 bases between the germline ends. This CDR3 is CSASNLREQYF. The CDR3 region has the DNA TGCAGTGCTAGTAACTTGCGGGAGCAGTACTTC.

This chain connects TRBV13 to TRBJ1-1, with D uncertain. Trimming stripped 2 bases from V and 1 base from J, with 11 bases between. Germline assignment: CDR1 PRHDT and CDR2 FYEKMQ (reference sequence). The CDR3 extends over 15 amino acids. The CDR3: CASSLFLVRNTEAFF. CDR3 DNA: TGTGCCAGCAGCTTATTTCTGGTTAGGAACACTGAAGCTTTCTTT. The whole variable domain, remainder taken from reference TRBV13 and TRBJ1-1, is AAGVIQSPRHLIKEKRETATLKCYPIPRHDTVYWYQQGPGQDPQFLISFYEKMQSDKGSIPDRFSAQQFSDYHSELNMSSLELGDSALYFCASSLFLVRNTEAFFGQGTRLTVV.

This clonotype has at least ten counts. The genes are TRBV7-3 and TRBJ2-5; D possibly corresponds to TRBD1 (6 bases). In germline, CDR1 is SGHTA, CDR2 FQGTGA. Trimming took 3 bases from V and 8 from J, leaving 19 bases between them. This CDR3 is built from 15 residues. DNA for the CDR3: TGTGCCAGCAGCTTTGGGGCAGGGGTCGGGAATACCCAGTACTTC. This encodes CASSFGAGVGNTQYF.

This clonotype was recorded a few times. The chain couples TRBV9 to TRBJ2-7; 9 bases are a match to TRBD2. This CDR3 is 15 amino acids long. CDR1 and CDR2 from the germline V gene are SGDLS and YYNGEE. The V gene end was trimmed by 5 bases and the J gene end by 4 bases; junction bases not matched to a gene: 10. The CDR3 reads CASSFSREGRYEQYF. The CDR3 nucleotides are TGTGCCAGCAGTTTCTCGCGGGAGGGCCGATACGAGCAGTACTTC.

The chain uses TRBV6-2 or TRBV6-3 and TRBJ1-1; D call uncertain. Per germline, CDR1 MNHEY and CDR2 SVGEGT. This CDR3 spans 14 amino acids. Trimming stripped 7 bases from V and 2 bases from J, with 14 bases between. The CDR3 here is CASTAGEVNTEAFF. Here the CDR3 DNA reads TGTGCCAGCACCGCCGGGGAGGTCAACACTGAAGCTTTCTTT.

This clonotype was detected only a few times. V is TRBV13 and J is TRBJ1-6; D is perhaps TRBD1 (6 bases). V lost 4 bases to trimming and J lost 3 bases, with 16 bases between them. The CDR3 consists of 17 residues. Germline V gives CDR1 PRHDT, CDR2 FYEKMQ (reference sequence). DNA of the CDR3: TGTGCCAGCAGCTCCAAGACAGGCCGACTCTATAATTCACCCCTCCACTTT. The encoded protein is CASSSKTGRLYNSPLHF.

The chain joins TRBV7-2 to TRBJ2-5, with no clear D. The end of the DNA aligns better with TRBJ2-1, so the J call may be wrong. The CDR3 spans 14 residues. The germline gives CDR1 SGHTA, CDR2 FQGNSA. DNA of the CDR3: TGTGCCAGCAGCTTAGGGATCAATAACAATGAGCAGTTCTTC. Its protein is CASSLGINNNEQFF.

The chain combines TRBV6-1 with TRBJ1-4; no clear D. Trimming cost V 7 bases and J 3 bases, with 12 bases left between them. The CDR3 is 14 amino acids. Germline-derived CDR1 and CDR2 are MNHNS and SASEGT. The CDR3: CASNTRAANEKLFF. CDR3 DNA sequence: TGTGCCAGCAACACTAGGGCCGCTAATGAAAAACTGTTTTTT.

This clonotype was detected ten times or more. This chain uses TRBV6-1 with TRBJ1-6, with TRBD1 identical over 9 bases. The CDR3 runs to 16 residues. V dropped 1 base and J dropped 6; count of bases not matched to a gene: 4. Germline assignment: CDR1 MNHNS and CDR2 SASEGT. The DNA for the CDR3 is TGTGCCAGCAGTGAAGTTACGGGACAGGGTAATTCACCCCTCCACTTT. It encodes CASSEVTGQGNSPLHF.

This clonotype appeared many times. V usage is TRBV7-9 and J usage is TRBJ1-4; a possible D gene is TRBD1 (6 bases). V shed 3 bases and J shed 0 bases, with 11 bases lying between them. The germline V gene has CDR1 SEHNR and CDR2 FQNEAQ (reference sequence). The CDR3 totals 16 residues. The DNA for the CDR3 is TGTGCCAGCAGCTTGACAGGACCCACAACTAATGAAAAACTGTTTTTT. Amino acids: CASSLTGPTTNEKLFF.

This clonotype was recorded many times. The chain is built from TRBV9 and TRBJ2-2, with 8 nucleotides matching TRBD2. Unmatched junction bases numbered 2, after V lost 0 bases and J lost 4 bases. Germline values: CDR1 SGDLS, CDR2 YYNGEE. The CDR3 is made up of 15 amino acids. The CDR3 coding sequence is TGTGCCAGCAGCGTAGTAGCGGGAAGCACCGGGGAGCTGTTTTTT. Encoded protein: CASSVVAGSTGELFF.

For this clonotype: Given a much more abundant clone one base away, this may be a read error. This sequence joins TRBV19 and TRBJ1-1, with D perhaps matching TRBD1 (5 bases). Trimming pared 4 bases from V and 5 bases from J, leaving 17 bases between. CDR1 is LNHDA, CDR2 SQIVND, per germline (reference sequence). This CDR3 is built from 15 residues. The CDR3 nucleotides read TGTGCCAGTAGTACCCGGGGCATCTGGGAGACTGAAGCTTTCTTT. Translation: CASSTRGIWETEAFF. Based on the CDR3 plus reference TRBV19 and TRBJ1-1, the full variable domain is DGGITQSPKYLFRKEGQNVTLSCEQNLNHDAMYWYRQDPGQGLRLIYYSQIVNDFQKGDIAEGYSVSREKKESFPLTVTSAQKNPTAFYLCASSTRGIWETEAFFGQGTRLTVV.

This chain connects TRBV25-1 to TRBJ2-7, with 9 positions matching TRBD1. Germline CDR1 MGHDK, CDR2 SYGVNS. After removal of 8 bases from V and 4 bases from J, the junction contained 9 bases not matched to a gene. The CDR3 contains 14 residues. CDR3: CASSTGTGQYEQYF. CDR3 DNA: TGTGCCAGCTCAACCGGGACAGGGCAATACGAGCAGTACTTC.

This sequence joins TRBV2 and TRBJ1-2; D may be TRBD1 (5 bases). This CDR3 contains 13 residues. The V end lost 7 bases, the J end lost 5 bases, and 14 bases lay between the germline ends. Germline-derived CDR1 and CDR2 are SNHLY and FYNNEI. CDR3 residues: CASTGDSRYGYTF. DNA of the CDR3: TGTGCCAGCACGGGGGACTCTCGATATGGCTACACCTTC.

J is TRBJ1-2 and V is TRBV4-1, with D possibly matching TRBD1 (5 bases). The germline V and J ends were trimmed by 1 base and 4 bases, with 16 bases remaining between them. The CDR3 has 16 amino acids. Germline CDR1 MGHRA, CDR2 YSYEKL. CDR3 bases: TGCGCCAGCAGCCAAGCCAAACGGGGCGTGGGCTATGGCTACACCTTC. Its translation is CASSQAKRGVGYGYTF.

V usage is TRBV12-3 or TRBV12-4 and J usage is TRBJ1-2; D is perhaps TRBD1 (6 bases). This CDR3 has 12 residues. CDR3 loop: CASAGGPYGYTF. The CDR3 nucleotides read TGTGCTAGTGCTGGGGGGCCCTATGGCTACACCTTC.